The rows below give T cell receptor beta chains drawn from one sample of a study of blood T cell repertoires in COVID-19. Sequencing used immunoSEQ multiplex PCR; TCRdb keeps in-frame clones, though not all of them. The sample lists approximately 70,000 clones, 90% seen once, with 5.1% in the top ten. The sequencing sample was made of peripheral blood. The receptors were gathered from a woman aged 18-30 years with acute or convalescent COVID-19. Each CDR3 is given with its conserved first and last residue. Fields, in order: clone size, V gene, J gene, D gene, CDR3 protein, CDR3 DNA. The D gene is left open where the match is weak. Rows give clone size only sometimes, using once, few, many, or a class for an expanded clone.

abundance: once; v_gene: TRBV7-9; j_gene: TRBJ2-3; d_gene: NA; CDR3aa: CASSWDFTDTQYF; CDR3nt: TGTGCCAGCAGCTGGGACTTCACAGATACGCAGTATTTT
abundance: once; v_gene: TRBV12-3/TRBV12-4; j_gene: TRBJ1-1; d_gene: NA; CDR3aa: CASSVTANTEAFF; CDR3nt: TGTGCCAGCAGTGTGACAGCGAACACTGAAGCTTTCTTT
abundance: NA; v_gene: TRBV5-1; j_gene: TRBJ1-2; d_gene: NA; CDR3aa: CASSFSNGGYGYTF; CDR3nt: TGCGCCAGCAGCTTCAGCAATGGCGGCTATGGCTACACCTTC
abundance: NA; v_gene: TRBV11-2; j_gene: TRBJ2-1; d_gene: TRBD1; CDR3aa: CASSLDPGTGKFF; CDR3nt: TGTGCCAGCAGCTTAGATCCCGGGACAGGGAAGTTCTTC
abundance: NA; v_gene: TRBV13; j_gene: TRBJ2-2; d_gene: NA; CDR3aa: CASSFNGQSYTGELFF; CDR3nt: TGTGCCAGCAGCTTTAACGGACAGAGCTACACCGGGGAGCTGTTTTTT
abundance: NA; v_gene: TRBV6-2/TRBV6-3; j_gene: TRBJ2-1; d_gene: TRBD2; CDR3aa: CASSHRSGDSYNEQFF; CDR3nt: TGTGCCAGCAGCCACCGTAGCGGGGACTCCTACAATGAGCAGTTCTTC
abundance: NA; v_gene: TRBV28; j_gene: TRBJ2-7; d_gene: TRBD1; CDR3aa: CASSAPGQGQGEQYF; CDR3nt: TGTGCCAGCAGCGCGCCGGGACAGGGGCAAGGCGAGCAGTACTTC
abundance: NA; v_gene: TRBV11-2; j_gene: TRBJ1-2; d_gene: NA; CDR3aa: CASSLRRGWGYTF; CDR3nt: TGTGCCAGCAGCCTAAGACGAGGTTGGGGCTACACCTTC
abundance: NA; v_gene: TRBV7-9; j_gene: TRBJ2-1; d_gene: TRBD2; CDR3aa: CASSLLSVAGDEQFF; CDR3nt: TGTGCCAGCAGCTTACTTTCGGTGGCGGGAGATGAGCAGTTCTTC
abundance: NA; v_gene: TRBV6-5; j_gene: TRBJ1-5; d_gene: NA; CDR3aa: CASAPRSQRQPQHF; CDR3nt: TGTGCCAGCGCCCCCCGGTCGCAGCGTCAGCCCCAGCATTTT
abundance: NA; v_gene: TRBV2; j_gene: TRBJ2-1; d_gene: TRBD1; CDR3aa: CASSRSPTGWSEQFF; CDR3nt: TGTGCCAGCAGTAGAAGTCCGACAGGGTGGAGTGAGCAGTTCTTC
abundance: NA; v_gene: TRBV6-2/TRBV6-3; j_gene: TRBJ1-5; d_gene: TRBD1; CDR3aa: CASSSTGYNQPQHF; CDR3nt: TGTGCCAGCAGTTCGACAGGGTACAATCAGCCCCAGCATTTT
abundance: NA; v_gene: TRBV5-5; j_gene: TRBJ1-2; d_gene: TRBD1; CDR3aa: CASSYGTGPTNYGYTF; CDR3nt: TGTGCCAGCAGCTACGGGACAGGGCCCACTAACTATGGCTACACCTTC
abundance: NA; v_gene: TRBV9; j_gene: TRBJ2-3; d_gene: NA; CDR3aa: CASSVDGSSTDTQYF; CDR3nt: TGTGCCAGCAGCGTAGATGGTAGCAGCACAGATACGCAGTATTTT
abundance: NA; v_gene: TRBV5-1; j_gene: TRBJ2-1; d_gene: NA; CDR3aa: CASSAGTGSEQFF; CDR3nt: TGCGCCAGCAGCGCCGGAACAGGGTCTGAGCAGTTCTTC